A single T cell receptor (beta chain) is shown here with its context. The clone's antigen remains unknown. Base-call qualities are not available, and no considerably larger clone is one nucleotide away. The immunoSEQ Assay, a bias-controlled multiplex PCR, was used to amplify TCRbeta CDR3 regions from genomic DNA. The authors' pipeline ran thus. Nucleated cell counts per sample were estimated from amplification of reference gene primers within the assay. Sequence reads were collapsed and filtered to measure the absolute abundance of every unique TCRbeta CDR3 rearrangement. For each sample, productive Simpson clonality was calculated as the square root of Simpson's diversity index across productive rearrangements. TCRdb holds this immuneACCESS table with in-frame rearrangements only. Some clones are missing; in checked studies, unresolved V genes explain under half, and the rest has no known cause. From that table come the V and J calls and clone size; the DNA was used to work out D and trimming. This sample comprises 130,000 to 150,000 clones, roughly 80% of them detected only once. The ten largest clonotypes hold over 6.5% of the sample.

The data are from a study of blood T cell repertoires in COVID-19 (dated by TCRdb to between 2020 and 2021). Broadly, across the study: The collaborator samples originated in the United States, Italy and Spain and spanned the acute and convalescent phases of COVID-19. Samples came from the ongoing ImmuneRACE study (first 160 participants) plus 1,254 subjects from 6 global collaborators. Where HLA class I and class II types were available, the types were taken from metadata supplied by the sample provider, not from assay-based typing. Sample metadata almost always included a de-identified subject ID, COVID-19 status, age in years and sex. The material from the prospective study consisted of cDNA or gDNA derived from T cells, B-cell-depleted T cells, or PBMCs. The repertoires were released in a freely available public database meant as a resource for research on the immune response to SARS-CoV-2. Deeply sampled blood TCRbeta repertoires from subjects exposed to, actively infected with, or recovered from COVID-19 were included in the dataset. The research as a whole found: Clinical and demographic metadata were provided uncurated, with the amount varying by source and participant.

Collaborating institutions collected whole blood in K2EDTA tubes following their own protocols. For TCRbeta analysis, collaborator samples were shipped as frozen whole blood, as isolated PBMCs, or as DNA extracted from either sample type. The CDR3 goes from the cysteine to the phenylalanine over 14 residues. Here the CDR3 DNA is all that survives: 42 bases in frame from base 1. V gives up 3 bases and J gives up 2 bases, and the segment between their germline ends measures 11 bases. The germline V gene (reference sequence) yields SEHNR for CDR1 and FQNEAQ for CDR2. The rearranged chain carries TRBV7-9 and TRBJ2-7; the D gene is perhaps TRBD2, on 6 matching bases. The sample was peripheral blood. The receptor comes from a man aged 50 to 60 with active or convalescent COVID-19. Read as DNA, the sequence is TGTGCCAGCAGCTTTGGAGGGGCCCCCTACGAGCAGTACTTC. Translated, this gives CASSFGGAPYEQYF.